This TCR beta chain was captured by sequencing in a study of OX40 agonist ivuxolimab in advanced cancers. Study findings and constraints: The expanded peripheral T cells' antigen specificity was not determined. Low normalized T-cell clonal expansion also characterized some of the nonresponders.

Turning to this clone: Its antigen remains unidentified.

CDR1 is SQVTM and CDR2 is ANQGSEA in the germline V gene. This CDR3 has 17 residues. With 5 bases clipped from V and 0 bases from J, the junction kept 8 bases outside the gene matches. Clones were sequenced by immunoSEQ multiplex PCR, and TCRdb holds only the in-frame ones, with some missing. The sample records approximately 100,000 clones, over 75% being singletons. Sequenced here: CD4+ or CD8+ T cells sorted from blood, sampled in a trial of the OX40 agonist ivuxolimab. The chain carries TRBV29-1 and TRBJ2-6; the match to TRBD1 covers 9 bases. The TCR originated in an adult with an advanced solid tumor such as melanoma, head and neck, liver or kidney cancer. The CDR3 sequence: CSVQGQGEVSGANVLTF. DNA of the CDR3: TGCAGCGTTCAGGGACAGGGAGAGGTCTCTGGGGCCAACGTCCTGACTTTC.